Presented here are 22 T cell receptor beta chains from one specimen sequenced in a study of read filtering for tumor transcriptome and immune sequencing. Molecular barcoded adaptors covering alpha/delta and beta/gamma chains were used on about 0.4 ug RNA. TCRdb re-called the reads with MiXCR, one entry per CDR3 protein. Of about 39,000 distinct CDR3 sequences in the sample, about 13% are singletons; the top ten hold 6.5% to 8.5%. Sequencing was performed on a population of CD138-negative cells sorted from bone marrow. These receptors were taken from a donor older than 35 with multiple myeloma.

This clonotype has a single count. The conserved phenylalanine or tryptophan normally closing the CDR3 is absent here, so this likely arose from a read error. The V and J genes are TRBV6-5 and TRBJ2-2; 8 nucleotides line up with TRBD2. The germline CDR1 and CDR2 sequences are MNHEY and SVGAGI. The CDR3 covers 15 residues. V gave up 8 bases and J gave up 4 bases; unmatched junction bases: 9. CDR3 sequence (DNA): TGTGCCAGCCTATCGGCGGGAGGAAGCACCGGGGAGCTGTTTTCT. As protein: CASLSAGGSTGELFS.

This clonotype has ten or more counts. The rearrangement joins TRBV6-5 to TRBJ2-2; a weak D match, TRBD1 (5 bases). V dropped 6 bases and J dropped 7 bases, with 18 bases sitting between them. The CDR3 covers 15 residues. Germline assignment: CDR1 MNHEY and CDR2 SVGAGI. The CDR3 region has the DNA TGTGCCAGCAGCAGCAGACAGTCGCGAGGCGGGGAGCTGTTTTTT. This sequence encodes CASSSRQSRGGELFF.

Concerning this clonotype: Just one base apart from a much larger clone, this may be a read error. This chain uses TRBV10-3 with TRBJ2-1; no reliable D call. CDR3 length equals 13 residues. Per the germline V gene, CDR1 is ENHRY and CDR2 is SYGVKD. The CDR3 reads CAIAELPYNEQLF. CDR3 DNA: TGTGCCATCGCGGAGTTGCCCTACAATGAGCAGCTCTTC.

As regards this clonotype: This may arise from a read error, as a much more abundant clone is one base away. This is likely a read error, given that the CDR3 carries no conserved phenylalanine or tryptophan at its end. V gene TRBV3-1 combines with J gene TRBJ2-1, with 11 bases matching TRBD2. Per the germline V gene, CDR1 is LGHDT and CDR2 is YNNKEL (reference sequence). V was clipped by 10 bases and J by 7 bases; unmatched bases: 9. The CDR3 totals 14 residues. CDR3 region: CATTLAGERNEQFL. The CDR3, as DNA: TGTGCCACCACACTAGCGGGAGAGAGGAATGAGCAGTTCCTC.

J is TRBJ2-7 and V is TRBV19, with 9 bases aligning to TRBD1. With V trimmed by 4 bases and J by 3 bases, 7 bases remained unmatched. CDR1 LNHDA and CDR2 SQIVND come from the germline V gene (reference sequence). The CDR3 is 15 amino acids. CDR3 protein: CASSTTGGSIYEQYF. CDR3 bases: TGTGCCAGTAGTACGACAGGGGGTTCGATCTACGAGCAGTACTTC.

For this clonotype: Sequence at one end of the junction differs from germline and may be a read error. The V call is TRBV28, the J call TRBJ1-4, with 8 positions matching TRBD1. The germline V gene encodes CDR1 MDHEN and CDR2 SYDVKM. The CDR3 has 13 amino acids. CDR3 amino acids: CASQTGVHEKLFF. CDR3 bases: TGTGCCAGCCAGACAGGGGTCCATGAAAAACTGTTCTTT.

This clonotype came up many times. The DNA for the CDR3 is TGCAGTGCTAGACGGACAGGGCCCGGGGAGCTGTTTTTT. This translates into CSARRTGPGELFF. The chain uses TRBV20-1 and TRBJ2-2; TRBD1 agrees at 8 bases. The CDR3 loop spans 13 amino acids. The V gene end was trimmed by 2 bases and the J gene end by 6 bases; junction bases not matched to a gene: 2. Looked up from germline, CDR1 is DFQATT and CDR2 is SNEGSKA (reference sequence).

The gene calls are TRBV18 and TRBJ2-2; 8 bases are a match to TRBD1. Germline CDR1 reads KGHSH; CDR2 reads LQKENI. V trimming: 6 bases; J trimming: 7 bases; junction bases outside the gene matches: 13. There are 16 residues in the CDR3. The CDR3 loop reads CASSPGTGVQSGELFF. CDR3 coding DNA: TGTGCCAGCTCCCCCGGGACAGGAGTTCAAAGCGGGGAGCTGTTTTTT. The whole variable domain, remainder taken from reference TRBV18 and TRBJ2-2, is NAGVMQNPRHLVRRRGQEARLRCSPMKGHSHVYWYRQLPEEGLKFMVYLQKENIIDESGMPKERFSAEFPKEGPSILRIQQVVRGDSAAYFCASSPGTGVQSGELFFGEGSRLTVL.

This clonotype was observed many times. This chain's CDR3 is CASRPKGLLFIIYF. The CDR3 DNA follows: TGTGCCAGCAGACCGAAAGGACTACTCTTTATCATATATTTT. The chain is built from TRBV6-2 or TRBV6-3 and TRBJ1-3; D ambiguous. V lost 6 bases and J lost 12, with 21 bases in between. CDR3 length: 14 amino acids. Germline assignment: CDR1 MNHEY and CDR2 SVGEGT.

This clonotype was recorded at least ten times. The conserved phenylalanine or tryptophan is not found at the CDR3 terminus, so this likely reflects a read error. The rearrangement joins TRBV11-1 to TRBJ2-1, with D uncertain. The CDR3 covers 14 residues. CDR1 SGHAT and CDR2 FQDESV come from the germline V gene (reference sequence). Trimming shortened V by 4 bases and J by 2 bases, and 9 bases separated the two germline ends. CDR3 bases: TGTGCCAGCAGCTCGGGTGGGCCCTACAATGAGCAGTTCCTC. As protein: CASSSGGPYNEQFL.

This clonotype has more than one count but fewer than ten. J is TRBJ2-7 and V is TRBV11-2; 7 positions agree with TRBD1. Germline lookup yields CDR1 SGHAT and CDR2 FQNNGV. The CDR3 is made up of 15 amino acids. V lost 5 bases to trimming and J lost 6 bases; unmatched junction nucleotides: 13. The CDR3 nucleotides read TGTGCCAGCAGCGGCCGGGACAGTAGTACTATCGAGCAGTACTTC. Its protein product is CASSGRDSSTIEQYF.

This clonotype was recorded a few times. This likely stems from a read error, as it lies one base from a far larger clone. The conserved closing phenylalanine or tryptophan is absent in this CDR3, likely reflecting a read error. V and J are TRBV11-3 and TRBJ1-1; weak D call: TRBD1 (5 bases). The CDR3 extends over 16 amino acids. V gave up 2 bases and J gave up 5 bases, with 18 bases separating them. Looked up from germline, CDR1 is SGHNT and CDR2 is YENEEA. The CDR3 spells CASSLYSGTYGTEAFL. As DNA, the CDR3 is TGTGCCAGCAGCTTATATTCCGGGACCTACGGGACTGAAGCTTTCCTT.

V is TRBV12-3 or TRBV12-4 and J is TRBJ2-4; a possible D gene is TRBD2 (5 bases). V was trimmed by 6 bases and J by 6 bases, leaving 21 bases between them. The CDR3 runs to 16 residues. CDR3 coding DNA: TGTGCCAGCAGCCCCCGCCCCGGGAAAGCGCCAAACATTCAGTACTTC. Translating gives CASSPRPGKAPNIQYF.

This clonotype has just a few counts. A clone one base away is much larger, so this may be a read error. The genes are TRBV20-1 and TRBJ2-4, with a weak D call TRBD2 (5 bases). The CDR3 contains 15 residues. V dropped 3 bases and J dropped 0 bases, with 12 bases sitting between them. Germline values: CDR1 DFQATT, CDR2 SNEGSKA (reference sequence). This chain's CDR3 is CSARASKLAKNIQYF. In DNA, the CDR3 is TGCAGTGCTAGGGCTAGCAAATTAGCCAAAAACATTCAGTACTTC.

This clonotype was observed a handful of times. This rearrangement joins TRBV12-3 or TRBV12-4 to TRBJ2-3; D may match TRBD1 or TRBD2 (5 bases each). This CDR3 is built from 13 residues. Trimming removed 6 bases from V and 7 bases from J, with 14 bases in between. The CDR3 region is CASSRTGPHTQYF. Written as DNA, the CDR3 is TGTGCCAGCAGCCGGACGGGACCGCATACGCAGTATTTT.

This clonotype was counted ten times or more. The J gene is TRBJ1-1, the V gene TRBV7-9; D unclear. Germline values: CDR1 SEHNR, CDR2 FQNEAQ (reference sequence). The CDR3 is 15 amino acids. Trimming removed 0 bases at V and 4 bases at J, with 12 bases between. The chain's CDR3 is CASSLALSRGTEAFF. CDR3 bases: TGTGCCAGCAGCTTAGCGCTCTCCCGGGGCACTGAAGCTTTCTTT. Full variable domain (missing parts from reference TRBV7-9 and TRBJ1-1): DTGVSQNPRHKITKRGQNVTFRCDPISEHNRLYWYRQTLGQGPEFLTYFQNEAQLEKSRLLSDRFSAERPKGSFSTLEIQRTEQGDSAMYLCASSLALSRGTEAFFGQGTRLTVV.

This clonotype has ten or more counts. Here the CDR3 reads CASTKFSAYEQYF. Here the CDR3 DNA reads TGTGCCAGCACCAAATTTTCTGCCTACGAGCAGTACTTC. The V gene is TRBV28, the J gene TRBJ2-7, with D unclear. The V gene's germline CDR1 is MDHEN and CDR2 SYDVKM. CDR3 length: 13 amino acids. V lost 7 bases to trimming and J lost 2 bases, with 12 bases between them.

V usage is TRBV7-9 and J usage is TRBJ1-5, with no clear D. The CDR3 covers 15 residues. Trimming shortened V by 5 bases and J by 0 bases, and 11 bases separated the two germline ends. Germline CDR1 reads SEHNR; CDR2 reads FQNEAQ (reference sequence). The CDR3 is CASSPPGYSNQPQHF. The CDR3 coding sequence is TGTGCCAGCAGCCCACCCGGATATAGCAATCAGCCCCAGCATTTT.

This clonotype appeared many times. This chain uses TRBV20-1 with TRBJ2-3; D unclear. CDR3 size: 13 residues. Germline CDR1 is DFQATT and CDR2 is SNEGSKA (reference sequence). With 0 bases removed from V and 7 bases from J, the gap between germline ends came to 11 bases. The CDR3 DNA is TGCAGTGCTAGAGATAGTGCGATAAATACGCAGTATTTT. Protein product: CSARDSAINTQYF.

The V and J genes are TRBV19 and TRBJ1-5, with 7 bases that match TRBD1. This CDR3 spans 18 amino acids. After removal of 4 bases from V and 3 bases from J, the junction contained 15 bases not matched to a gene. The V gene's germline CDR1 is LNHDA and CDR2 SQIVND (reference sequence). DNA of the CDR3: TGTGCCAGTAGTACTACCCGACAGGGAAGGGGGACCAATCAGCCCCAGCATTTT. Amino acids: CASSTTRQGRGTNQPQHF.

Of note for this clonotype: A single base is all that separates this from a far larger clone, so a read error is likely. The rearrangement links TRBV6-6 to TRBJ2-1, with D maybe TRBD2 (5 bases). Trimming took off 11 bases at V and 7 bases at J, with 18 bases between the two ends. This CDR3 is 13 amino acids long. CDR1 is MNHNY and CDR2 is SVGAGI in the germline V gene (reference sequence). CDR3 bases: TGTGCCGGCGCGGCTAGCTCTTTAAATGAGCAGTTCTTC. It is translated as CAGAASSLNEQFF.

This clonotype was observed at least ten times. CDR3 DNA sequence: TGCAGTGCCCCCGGCCGGCTAGATGGCTACACCTTC. Translated: CSAPGRLDGYTF. The chain links TRBV20-1 to TRBJ1-2, with D unclear. V was cut by 6 bases and J by 6 bases, with 14 bases left in between. The length of the CDR3 is 12 residues. Germline V gives CDR1 DFQATT, CDR2 SNEGSKA (reference sequence).